This paragraph covers one TCR beta chain sequence. The antigen is undetermined. The CDR3 runs to 14 residues. With 5 bases clipped from V and 4 bases from J, the junction kept 7 bases outside the gene matches. The data derive from a study of identical twins. General observations from the study: Instead of following the same donors, the conclusions were based on cross-sectional statistical analysis.

Using its own MiXCR run on the 5' RACE reads, TCRdb lists one record per CDR3 protein. The top ten clones hold about 0.93% of a sample with about 520,000 distinct CDR3 sequences, around 20% of them seen once. A further study also used this sample, focusing on T cells expressing NK-cell markers. In that study: One of eight sequenced donors was HCMV-seronegative; the other seven were seropositive.

This chain connects TRBV12-3 or TRBV12-4 to TRBJ1-2; TRBD1 matches 7 bases. The clonotype was recovered from a woman aged 18 to 35 in good health. What was sequenced was CD4+ T cells sorted from blood. The CDR3 nucleotides read TGTGCCAGCAGTCTCGGGACAGAGGTCTATGGCTACACCTTC. Residues: CASSLGTEVYGYTF.